Sequencing of this T cell receptor (beta chain) was carried out in a study of cytomegalovirus exposure and HLA in healthy donors listed by TCRdb under 2017. For context, the study as a whole: According to an earlier analysis of a few hundred of the donors, some 170 million T cells yielded 117 million unique TCR beta sequences and about 300 Gb of sequence data. In an earlier analysis of about 590 of the donors, high-throughput TCR beta sequencing was used to judge whether each TCR beta V gene segment behaved as functional or pseudogenic. In the later analysis, no new phenotypic data were used to find candidate immune exposures; instead, reliance was placed on TCR beta sequences and their occurrence across donors. The number of typed donors differed by locus: 629-630 for A, B, C, DRB1 and DQB1; approximately 520 for DQA1; 606 for DPA1; and around 450 for DPB1. High-throughput TCR immunosequencing, statistical association of individual TCRs with disease status, and machine learning were combined to predict cytomegalovirus infection status. The study profiled the T cell repertoires of 500 to 800 subjects by immunosequencing and related them to cytomegalovirus serostatus. Of the roughly 390 genotyped donors, approximately 80% fell in the genetic ancestry cluster associated with self-reported Caucasian donors. Class I and class II HLA loci were covered by the typing at four-digit resolution. Among some 410 genotyped donors of the cohort, an average of roughly 230,000 unique TCR beta nucleotide sequences was sequenced per donor, of which roughly 18% were non-productive. To study patterns of TCR occurrence, a later analysis re-analyzed previously published TCR beta repertoires from 600 to 750 donors and added high-resolution HLA genotyping. Alongside the repertoire data, information on donor age, sex, ethnicity and CMV serostatus was compiled. Along with the approximately 650-subject first cohort, a separate validation cohort of approximately 110 different subjects was used. Because of strong linkage in the cohort, 4 to 6 DR-DQ haplotypes were treated as single units for association and clustering. Every discovery cohort repertoire had been produced on one sequencing platform. About 320 gigabases of sequencing data and approximately 93 million unique TCR sequences were included in an early release covering about 620 HLA-typed donors. Genome-wide SNP genotypes for about 60% of the roughly 700 donors were used in a later genetic analysis, which treated that subset as a discovery cohort. The study was designed to test whether signatures of past pathogen exposure could be identified by cataloging public T cell receptors.

With regard to this clone: Its antigen target is currently unknown. A read error may account for a junction end that differs from germline.

Measured from the cysteine to the phenylalanine, the CDR3 is 14 residues long. Only the CDR3 part of the read is kept: 42 bases, read in frame from the first base. CDR1 and CDR2 are drawn from the germline V gene (reference sequence): SEHNR, FQNEAQ. Overall study outcomes, separate from this receptor: Because some donors lacked HLA typing at each locus, the association tests relied only on the typed subset. An association between a missense DCLRE1C variant and V-gene and J-gene trimming of TCR beta chains was found in a later genetic analysis and replicated in an independent cohort. A further reported finding was that TCR beta sequences accurately predicted the HLA-A and HLA-B alleles for most subjects in the first cohort. This cohort had only TCR beta chains sequenced, and the lack of alpha or paired-chain data limited which features could be detected. Assigning TCR associations to individual alleles was difficult when HLA alleles, especially DR and DQ, strongly co-occurred. Compared with equally common non-associated chains, HLA-associated TCR beta chains in a later analysis were more clonally expanded and had lower generation probabilities. A later analysis associated 17,000 or so TCR beta sequences with specific HLA alleles at a false discovery rate of 0.05. According to the authors, the approach could potentially be generalized to other disease states and immunological phenotypes. In a later analysis, several top co-occurrence clusters were reported to appear linked to parvovirus B19, influenza, CMV and Epstein-Barr virus. A few of the identified cytomegalovirus-associated TCR beta chains were confirmed in vitro to be specific for cytomegalovirus antigens. In a later analysis, the rate of TCR association differed among HLA loci, with DRB1 alleles having the most associated TCRs and HLA-C alleles having the fewest. The classifier was reported to diagnose cytomegalovirus status with high specificity and sensitivity in both the original cohort and the validation cohort. Most TCR sequences were observed very rarely across donors, whereas some public TCRs were present in many individuals. Broadly in line with IMGT annotations, most TCR beta V segments showed up in productive rearrangements about 87% or about 30% of the time in an earlier analysis of roughly 590 of the donors. A cluster of highly shared sequence variants was judged likely to represent a technical artifact of the sequencing pipeline. According to a later analysis, most CMV-associated TCR beta chains appeared to be HLA-restricted, and the HLA associations seemed to be driven largely by CMV exposure. Sequencing depth was assumed to be roughly uniform across donors in the presence/absence analyses, though that assumption may not hold. The only immune exposure information available for the cohort was CMV serostatus. In a later genetic analysis, fewer N-insertions in productive TCRs were reported among donors in an Asian-associated ancestry cluster than the roughly 700-donor mean. Correlated functional status among segregating V segments might reflect linkage disequilibrium, but an unknown experimental factor could not be ruled out. Some IMGT-functional V segments, including TRBV6-2 and TRBV6-3, could not be told apart with the 87-base-pair reads, so those segments were excluded. The earlier analysis of approximately 590 of the donors excluded some 16 rarely observed V segments, including chromosome 9 orphons, because counts were too low. The study gave a list of over 150 TCR beta chains associated with cytomegalovirus.

The cohort comprised fewer than 700 healthy bone marrow donors. All cohort members were sampled while nominally healthy, although unrecorded immune exposures were likely present. The donor was CMV seronegative and was included in the group of a few hundred seronegative cohort members. Every donor gave a peripheral blood sample, and the peripheral blood mononuclear cells from that sample were used for TCR beta sequencing. Genomic DNA was extracted from the blood cell samples with the Qiagen DNeasy Blood Extraction Kit. The method behind the library was the immunoSEQ multiplex PCR assay. A mixture of 60 forward primers for TCR Vbeta segments and 13 reverse primers for TCR Jbeta segments was used in the multiplex PCR. Amplification of the CDR3 region of rearranged TCR beta genes was performed with a multiplex PCR assay on genomic DNA. The Illumina HiSeq System was used to sequence the amplified TCR beta libraries as 87-base-pair reads. The study's own analysis went as follows. A later analysis tallied tens of millions of unique TCR beta chains across the 640 or so repertoires, and approximately 12 million of those chains were shared by two or more donors. Raw reads were error-corrected and collapsed into unique sequences with a nearest-neighbor algorithm that merged closely related sequences to remove PCR and sequencing errors. To assign V, D and J gene segments, CDR3 sequences were aligned to IMGT reference sequences. Each retained sequence needed at least a six-nucleotide match to both a V gene segment and a J gene segment. A rearrangement was called productive if the CDR3 had no stop codons and remained in frame with V and J, and every other rearrangement was called non-productive. CDR3 was defined according to IMGT convention as the region running from the second conserved V-encoded cysteine to the conserved J-encoded phenylalanine. The earlier analysis of 500 to 750 of the donors excluded any sequence lacking an unambiguous match to a single V gene segment. An earlier analysis of a few hundred of the donors called V segments functional above 56.7% productive rearrangements and segregating when the between-donor standard deviation exceeded 5%. To diagnose cytomegalovirus status from the catalog of TCR beta chain sequences, a statistical classification framework was built. In a later analysis, TCR nucleotide sequences were compared against IMGT/GENE-DB human TR gene sequences so that V and J genes could be assigned. In a later analysis, CDR3 sequences and most-parsimonious VDJ recombination scenarios were assigned using the TCRdist pipeline. In a later analysis, each TCR beta chain was defined by its CDR3 amino acid sequence together with its V-gene family, and reads without a unique V-gene family were excluded. To address suspected cross-contamination and a sequencing artifact, a later analysis removed approximately 600 highly shared, low-generation-probability nucleotide sequences. A later analysis calculated a clonal expansion index for each public chain from normalized within-repertoire ranks of inferred template counts. Generation probabilities in a later analysis came from a VDJ recombination model fitted to out-of-frame rearrangements, and those results were checked against IGoR. In a later analysis, TCR-TCR, TCR-HLA and TCR-CMV co-occurrence was scored with hypergeometric tests, and a repertoire-size bias correction was applied to TCR pairs. A later analysis estimated false discovery rates by permuting HLA or CMV assignments 20 times. In a later analysis, co-occurring TCRs were grouped using DBSCAN, and TCRdist sequence similarity was added for clustering within HLA-allele-positive subsets. Co-occurrence clustering excluded repertoires with fewer than 30,000 or more than 120,000 public chains, plus five with anomalous nucleotide sharing. In its TCRdb copy, this immuneACCESS table keeps in-frame sequences only and misses some clones. Where compared with another copy, unresolved V genes explain less than half of these, and the others have no known cause. Clone size and the V and J calls come from that table; the DNA yielded D and trimming. The sample includes 130,000 to 150,000 clones, with 65% to 85% observed a single time. The ten most abundant clones make up 3% to 3.5% of the sample.

The chain joins TRBV7-9 to TRBJ2-3, with TRBD1 tentatively as D gene (6 bases match). The sample was PBMCs. The source of this sequence is a male donor in good health and CMV-seronegative. The CDR3 corresponds to CSSSLSLGQGTQYF. DNA sequence: TGTTCCAGCAGCTTATCGTTGGGACAAGGTACGCAGTATTTT.